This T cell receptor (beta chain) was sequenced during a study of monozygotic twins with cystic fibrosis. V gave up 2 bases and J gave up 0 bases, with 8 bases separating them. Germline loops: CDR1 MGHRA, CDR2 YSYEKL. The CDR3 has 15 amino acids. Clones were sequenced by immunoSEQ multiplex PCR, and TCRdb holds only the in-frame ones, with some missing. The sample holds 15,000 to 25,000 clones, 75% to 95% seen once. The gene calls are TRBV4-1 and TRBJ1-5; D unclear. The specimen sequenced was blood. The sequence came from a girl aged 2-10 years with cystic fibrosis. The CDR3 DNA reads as TGCGCCAGCAGCCAAACAGCGGTTAGCAATCAGCCCCAGCATTTT. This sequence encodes CASSQTAVSNQPQHF.